These T cell receptor beta chains were read from a single sample in a study of blood T cell repertoires in COVID-19. Method: immunoSEQ multiplex PCR; TCRdb's copy keeps in-frame clones and lacks some. The sample holds about 260,000 clones; approximately 86% are singletons and the top ten take over 5%. Specimen: peripheral blood. The receptors were sampled from a woman aged 60-70 years with COVID-19, enrolled during active disease. CDR3s leave out the opening cysteine and the closing phenylalanine or tryptophan. The order of the fields is CDR3 length, V gene, CDR3 protein.

cdr3_length: 11; v_call: TRBV3-1/TRBV3-2; cdr3_aa: ASASGLYNEQF
cdr3_length: 13; v_call: TRBV6-5; cdr3_aa: ASSTRQGVAQPQH
cdr3_length: 11; v_call: TRBV7-9; cdr3_aa: ASSLVAQETQY
cdr3_length: 14; v_call: TRBV7-9; cdr3_aa: ASSLGTGGPNQPQH
cdr3_length: 11; v_call: TRBV29-1; cdr3_aa: SVASGDYQPQH
cdr3_length: 13; v_call: TRBV18; cdr3_aa: ASSSKEGLSYEQY
cdr3_length: 13; v_call: TRBV5-4; cdr3_aa: ASSLQAGAPYEQY
cdr3_length: 13; v_call: TRBV2; cdr3_aa: ASSLTRTGTYEQY
cdr3_length: 14; v_call: TRBV30; cdr3_aa: AWRLPGQGLSYEQY
cdr3_length: 11; v_call: TRBV19; cdr3_aa: ASSTWTDEKLF
cdr3_length: 13; v_call: TRBV18; cdr3_aa: ASSPGSRVRDEQF
cdr3_length: 16; v_call: TRBV3-1/TRBV3-2; cdr3_aa: ASSQAVSGSGGGETQY
cdr3_length: 13; v_call: TRBV5-4; cdr3_aa: ASSQGQVSGNTIY
cdr3_length: 11; v_call: TRBV6-5; cdr3_aa: ASSRAGNYEQY
cdr3_length: 14; v_call: TRBV19; cdr3_aa: ASSVKTGSGANVLT
cdr3_length: 9; v_call: TRBV5-1; cdr3_aa: ASSSMDEQY
cdr3_length: 10; v_call: TRBV10-2; cdr3_aa: ATTDYPYGYT
cdr3_length: 14; v_call: TRBV24-1; cdr3_aa: ATSDPDRGRGETQY
cdr3_length: 11; v_call: TRBV7-7; cdr3_aa: ATSTGIGNTIY
cdr3_length: 11; v_call: TRBV19; cdr3_aa: ASSIGANQPQH
cdr3_length: 11; v_call: TRBV7-3; cdr3_aa: ASSLVTDSPLH
cdr3_length: 19; v_call: TRBV24-1; cdr3_aa: ATSDRTGLAGGAQFYNEQF
cdr3_length: 11; v_call: TRBV20-1; cdr3_aa: SASRVMNTEAF
cdr3_length: 13; v_call: TRBV10-3; cdr3_aa: AIRGGIRDANVLT
cdr3_length: 12; v_call: TRBV28; cdr3_aa: ASTSSGNTGELF
cdr3_length: 10; v_call: TRBV25-1; cdr3_aa: ASRSGDQPQH
cdr3_length: 11; v_call: TRBV30; cdr3_aa: AWTSGMREGQF
cdr3_length: 12; v_call: TRBV2; cdr3_aa: ASRGAGTNYGYT
cdr3_length: 13; v_call: TRBV11-3; cdr3_aa: ASSSGTDNTGELF
cdr3_length: 11; v_call: TRBV7-3; cdr3_aa: ASSDRRTDTQY
cdr3_length: 13; v_call: TRBV6-2/TRBV6-3; cdr3_aa: ASSGLAGVGYEQY
cdr3_length: 10; v_call: TRBV7-9; cdr3_aa: ASSLPGGGYT
cdr3_length: 11; v_call: TRBV12-3/TRBV12-4; cdr3_aa: ASTWTGVYEQY
cdr3_length: 10; v_call: TRBV6-2/TRBV6-3; cdr3_aa: ASSLGGWEQF
cdr3_length: 16; v_call: TRBV3-1/TRBV3-2; cdr3_aa: ASSQNTGGTGGLSEAF
cdr3_length: 11; v_call: TRBV6-5; cdr3_aa: ASNNRGSYEQY
cdr3_length: 14; v_call: TRBV6-2/TRBV6-3; cdr3_aa: ASSWTSGRTQETQY